Below are 12 T cell receptor beta chains sequenced from a single sample in a study of monozygotic twins with inflammatory bowel disease. One entry per CDR3 protein, without DNA, is what TCRdb gives after re-calling the 5' RACE reads. This table holds approximately 400,000 distinct CDR3 sequences. Sequenced input: blood. The receptors come from a human donor with ulcerative colitis or Crohn's disease, or a healthy co-twin of an affected twin (not recorded which).

V and J are TRBV25-1 and TRBJ1-5. Germline V gene sequence: CDR1 MGHDK, CDR2 SYGVNS. The CDR3 runs to 12 residues. CDR3 residues: CASSESSGVQHF.

The CDR3 region is CASGETGFGTEAFF. This chain uses TRBV27 with TRBJ1-1; TCRdb's D gene call, TRBD1, goes unchecked for lack of DNA. The CDR3 contains 14 residues. The germline V gene encodes CDR1 MNHEY and CDR2 SMNVEV (reference sequence).

V and J are TRBV20-1 and TRBJ2-2. This CDR3 comprises 12 residues. Germline-derived CDR1 and CDR2 are DFQATT and SNEGSKA (reference sequence). CDR3 in amino acids: CSARVITGELFF.

The chain combines TRBV6-1 with TRBJ2-6. Per the germline V gene, CDR1 is MNHNS and CDR2 is SASEGT. The CDR3 length is 17 residues. The CDR3 loop is CASSVAGFNSGANVLTF.

The J gene is TRBJ2-1, the V gene TRBV4-1. This CDR3 contains 16 residues. Per the germline V gene, CDR1 is MGHRA and CDR2 is YSYEKL. CDR3 sequence: CASSQEAESSYNEQFF.

The V gene is TRBV4-1, the J gene TRBJ2-7. The CDR3 has 14 residues. CDR1 is MGHRA and CDR2 is YSYEKL in the germline V gene. CDR3 residues: CASSPDRSSYEQYF.

This sequence joins TRBV7-9 and TRBJ2-3; the D gene TCRdb calls, TRBD2, cannot be checked with no DNA. Germline V gene sequence: CDR1 SEHNR, CDR2 FQNEAQ (reference sequence). The CDR3 loop spans 16 amino acids. CDR3 sequence: CASSLGSRGGTDTQYF.

The genes are TRBV7-2 and TRBJ2-7. The CDR3 totals 12 residues. Germline loops: CDR1 SGHTA, CDR2 FQGNSA. CDR3 sequence: CASSLDSLEQYF.

The gene calls are TRBV18 and TRBJ2-5; TCRdb selects TRBD2, and the lack of DNA leaves this call unchecked. This CDR3 is 15 amino acids long. CDR1 is KGHSH, CDR2 LQKENI, per germline. The CDR3: CASSPGLAGQETQYF.

The V call is TRBV4-1, the J call TRBJ2-7; lacking DNA, the TRBD2 call made by TCRdb goes unchecked. Germline V lookup: CDR1 MGHRA, CDR2 YSYEKL. CDR3 size: 15 residues. This CDR3 reads CASSPTGGKTYEQYF.

The rearrangement uses TRBV20-1 and TRBJ2-7; no DNA is available, so the TRBD1 call from TCRdb remains unchecked. Germline-derived CDR1 and CDR2 are DFQATT and SNEGSKA (reference sequence). CDR3 length equals 16 residues. This CDR3 is CSARELSAGTIYEQYF.

The chain has TRBV5-1 and TRBJ2-1. The CDR3 runs 13 residues. Germline CDR1 SGHRS, CDR2 YFSETQ. The CDR3 reads CASKYDVLNEQFF.